Given below is one T cell receptor (beta chain) in context. Its antigen is not identified. CDR3 length equals 13 residues. With 5 bases removed from V and 7 bases from J, the gap between germline ends came to 14 bases. Germline CDR1 reads SGHTA; CDR2 reads FQGNSA. Sequencing was performed with immunoSEQ multiplex PCR; in TCRdb, only in-frame clones are kept and a portion is missing. The table records 45,000 to 50,000 clones, approximately 65% of them present only once. Subsequent to a culture period of about nine days, CD4+ T cells were isolated. The data belong to a study of vaccination effects on CD4 cells after COVID-19. As for the study in general: The cohort was immunized with two doses of either the BNT162b2 or mRNA-1273 vaccine.

Here the sequenced sample was CD4+ T cells from PBMCs cultured without peptide, taken before COVID-19 vaccination. The V call is TRBV7-2, the J call TRBJ1-1; a weak D match, TRBD1 (5 bases). This TCR derives from a human donor who received a COVID-19 vaccine. The DNA for the CDR3 is TGTGCCAGCAGCGGCAGGGCCAATCTTGAAGCTTTCTTT. It yields the protein CASSGRANLEAFF.